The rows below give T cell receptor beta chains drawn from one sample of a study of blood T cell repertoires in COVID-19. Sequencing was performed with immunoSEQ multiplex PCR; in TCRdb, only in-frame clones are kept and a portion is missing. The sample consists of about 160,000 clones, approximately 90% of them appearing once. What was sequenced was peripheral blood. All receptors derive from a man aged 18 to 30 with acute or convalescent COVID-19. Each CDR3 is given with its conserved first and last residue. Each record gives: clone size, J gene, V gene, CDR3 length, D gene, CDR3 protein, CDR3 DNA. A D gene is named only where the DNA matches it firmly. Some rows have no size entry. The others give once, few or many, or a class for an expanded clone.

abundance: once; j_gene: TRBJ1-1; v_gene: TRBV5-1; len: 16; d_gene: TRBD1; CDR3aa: CASSPDPGQVNTEAFF; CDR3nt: TGCGCCAGCAGTCCCGACCCGGGACAGGTGAACACTGAAGCTTTCTTT
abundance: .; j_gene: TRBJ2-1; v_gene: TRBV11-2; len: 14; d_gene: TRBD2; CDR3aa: CASSLRGRENEQFF; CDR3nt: TGTGCCAGCAGCTTGAGAGGGAGGGAGAATGAGCAGTTCTTC
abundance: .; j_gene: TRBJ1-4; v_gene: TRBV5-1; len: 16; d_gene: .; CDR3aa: CASSRTAPSTNEKLFF; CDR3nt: TGCGCCAGCAGCCGGACAGCGCCCTCAACTAATGAAAAACTGTTTTTT
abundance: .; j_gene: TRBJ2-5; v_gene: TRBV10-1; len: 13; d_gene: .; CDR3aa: CASNRGNQETQYF; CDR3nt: TGCGCCAGCAATCGCGGGAACCAAGAGACCCAGTACTTC
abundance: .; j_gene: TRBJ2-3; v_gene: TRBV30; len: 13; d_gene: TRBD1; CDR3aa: CAIDRGRTDTQYF; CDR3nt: TGTGCCATCGACAGGGGAAGAACAGATACGCAGTATTTT
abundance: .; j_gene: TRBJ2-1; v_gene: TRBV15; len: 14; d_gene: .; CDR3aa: CATREGGGGDEQFF; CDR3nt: TGTGCCACCCGAGAGGGGGGAGGGGGAGATGAGCAGTTCTTC
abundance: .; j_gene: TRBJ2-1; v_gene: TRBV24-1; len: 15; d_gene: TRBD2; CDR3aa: CATSGGLAAYNEQFF; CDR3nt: TGTGCCACCAGTGGCGGACTAGCTGCATACAATGAGCAGTTCTTC
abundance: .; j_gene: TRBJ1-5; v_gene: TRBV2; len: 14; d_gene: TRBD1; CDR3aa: CASSGTGEIQPQHF; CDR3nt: TGTGCCAGCAGTGGGACAGGGGAGATTCAGCCCCAGCATTTT
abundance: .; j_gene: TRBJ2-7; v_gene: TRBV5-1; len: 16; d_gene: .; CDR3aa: CASSLYPAAGSYEQYF; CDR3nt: TGCGCCAGCAGCTTGTACCCCGCGGCGGGATCCTACGAGCAGTACTTC
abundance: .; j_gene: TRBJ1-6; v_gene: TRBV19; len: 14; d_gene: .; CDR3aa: CASSLTVARDTLHF; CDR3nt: TGTGCCAGTAGCTTGACAGTTGCACGGGACACCCTCCACTTT
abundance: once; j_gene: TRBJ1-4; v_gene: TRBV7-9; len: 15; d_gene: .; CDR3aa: CASSPRTDRTEKLFF; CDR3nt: TGTGCCAGCAGCCCCCGGACAGACCGAACCGAAAAACTGTTTTTT
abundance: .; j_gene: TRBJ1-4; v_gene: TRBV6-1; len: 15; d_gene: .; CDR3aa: CASSEDQEDGEKLFF; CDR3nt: TGTGCCAGCAGTGAAGACCAGGAGGACGGTGAAAAACTGTTTTTT
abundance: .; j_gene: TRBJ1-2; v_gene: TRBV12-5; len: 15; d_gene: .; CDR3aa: CASARGGALIYGYTF; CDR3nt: TGTGCTAGTGCCCGCGGAGGGGCCCTTATATATGGCTACACCTTC
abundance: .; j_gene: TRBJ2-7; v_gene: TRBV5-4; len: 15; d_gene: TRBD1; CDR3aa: CASSGQGAKSYEQYF; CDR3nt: TGTGCCAGCAGCGGACAGGGGGCGAAGTCCTACGAGCAGTACTTC
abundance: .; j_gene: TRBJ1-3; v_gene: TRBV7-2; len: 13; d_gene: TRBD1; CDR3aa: CASRGTVGNTIYF; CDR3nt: TGTGCCAGCAGGGGGACAGTAGGAAACACCATATATTTT
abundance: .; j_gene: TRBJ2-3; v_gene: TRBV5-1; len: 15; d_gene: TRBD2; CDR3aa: CASSSGGVYTDTQYF; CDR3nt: TGCGCCAGCAGCTCCGGGGGGGTCTACACAGATACGCAGTATTTT
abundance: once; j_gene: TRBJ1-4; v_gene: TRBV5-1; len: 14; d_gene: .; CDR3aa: CASSPSATNEKLFF; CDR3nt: TGCGCCAGCAGCCCCAGTGCAACTAATGAAAAACTGTTTTTT
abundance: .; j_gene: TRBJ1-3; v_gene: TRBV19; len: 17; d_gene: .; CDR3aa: CACRKDLGVLSGNTIYF; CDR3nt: TGTGCCTGCAGAAAGGATCTAGGGGTCCTCTCTGGAAACACCATATATTTT
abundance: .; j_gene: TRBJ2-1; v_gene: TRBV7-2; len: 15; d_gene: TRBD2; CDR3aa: CASRRAGGSFNEQFF; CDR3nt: TGTGCCAGCAGACGGGCGGGGGGCTCCTTCAATGAGCAGTTCTTC
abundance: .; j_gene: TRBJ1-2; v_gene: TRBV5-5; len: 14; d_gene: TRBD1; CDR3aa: CASSPGTGTYGYTF; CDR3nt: TGTGCCAGCAGCCCTGGGACAGGAACTTATGGCTACACCTTC
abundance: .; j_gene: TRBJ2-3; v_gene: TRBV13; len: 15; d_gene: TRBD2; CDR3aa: CASSRTSGGTDTQYF; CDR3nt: TGTGCCAGCAGCAGGACTAGCGGAGGCACAGATACGCAGTATTTT
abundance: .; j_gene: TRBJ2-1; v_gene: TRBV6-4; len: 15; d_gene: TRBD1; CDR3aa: CASSDSDRGYNEQFF; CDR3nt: TGTGCCAGCAGTGACTCAGACAGGGGCTACAATGAGCAGTTCTTC
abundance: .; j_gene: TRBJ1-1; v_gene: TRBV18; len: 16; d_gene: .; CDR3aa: CASSPKGVPSGTEAFF; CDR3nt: TGTGCCAGCTCACCAAAAGGGGTACCATCGGGCACTGAAGCTTTCTTT
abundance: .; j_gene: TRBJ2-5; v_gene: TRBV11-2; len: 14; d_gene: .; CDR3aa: CASSSLAYQETQYF; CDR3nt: TGTGCCAGCAGCTCGCTAGCGTACCAAGAGACCCAGTACTTC
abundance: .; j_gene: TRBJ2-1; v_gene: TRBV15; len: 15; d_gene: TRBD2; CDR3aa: CATSREISPGGEQFF; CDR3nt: TGTGCCACCAGCAGAGAGATTTCCCCCGGGGGGGAGCAGTTCTTC
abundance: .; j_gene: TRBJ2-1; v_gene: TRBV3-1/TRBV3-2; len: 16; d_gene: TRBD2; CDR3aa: CASSQVSGGAVNEQFF; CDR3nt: TGTGCCAGCAGCCAAGTAAGCGGGGGGGCAGTCAATGAGCAGTTCTTC
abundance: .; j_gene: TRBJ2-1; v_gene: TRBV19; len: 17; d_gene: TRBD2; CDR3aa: CASSTSFGTSVRGEQFF; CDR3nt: TGTGCCAGTAGTACCTCCTTCGGGACTAGCGTTCGGGGTGAGCAGTTCTTC
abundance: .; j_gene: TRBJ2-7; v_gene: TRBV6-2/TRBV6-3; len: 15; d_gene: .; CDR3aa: CASSYGGTRVSEQYF; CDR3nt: TGTGCCAGCAGTTACGGCGGGACCCGGGTTAGCGAGCAGTACTTC
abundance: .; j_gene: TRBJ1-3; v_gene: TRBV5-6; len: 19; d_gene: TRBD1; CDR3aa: CASSFKGQGASRSGNTIYF; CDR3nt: TGTGCCAGCAGCTTTAAGGGACAGGGGGCTTCTCGTTCTGGAAACACCATATATTTT
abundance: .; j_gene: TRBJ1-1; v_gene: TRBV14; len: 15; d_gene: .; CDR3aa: CASSQGAGLVTEAFF; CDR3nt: TGTGCCAGCAGCCAAGGGGCGGGGCTGGTGACTGAAGCTTTCTTT
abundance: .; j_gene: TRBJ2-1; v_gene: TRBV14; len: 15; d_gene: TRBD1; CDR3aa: CASSQGQGSYNEQFF; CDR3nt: TGTGCCAGCAGCCAGGGACAGGGCTCCTACAATGAGCAGTTCTTC
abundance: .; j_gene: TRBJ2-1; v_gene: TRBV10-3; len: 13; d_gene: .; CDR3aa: CAIRTAQGNEQFF; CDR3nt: TGTGCCATCAGAACGGCCCAGGGCAATGAGCAGTTCTTC
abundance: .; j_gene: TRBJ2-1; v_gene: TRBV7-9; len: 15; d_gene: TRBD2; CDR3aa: CASSGGLAGDNEQFF; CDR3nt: TGTGCCAGCAGCGGGGGACTAGCGGGTGACAATGAGCAGTTCTTC
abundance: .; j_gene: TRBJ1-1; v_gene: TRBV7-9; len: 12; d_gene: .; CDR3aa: CASSLSYPEAFF; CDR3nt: TGTGCCAGCAGCTTGAGTTACCCTGAAGCTTTCTTT
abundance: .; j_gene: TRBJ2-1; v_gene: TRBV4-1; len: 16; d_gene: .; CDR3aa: CASSQDEASRRNEQFF; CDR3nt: TGCGCCAGCAGCCAAGATGAGGCCTCCCGGCGGAATGAGCAGTTCTTC
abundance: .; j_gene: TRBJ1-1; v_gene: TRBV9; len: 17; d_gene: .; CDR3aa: CASSAQGTRSGNTEAFF; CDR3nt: TGTGCCAGCAGCGCCCAAGGGACAAGGTCTGGGAACACTGAAGCTTTCTTT
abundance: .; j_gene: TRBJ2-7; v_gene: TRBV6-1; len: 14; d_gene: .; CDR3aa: CASSEAGSRNEQYF; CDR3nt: TGTGCCAGCAGTGAGGCGGGGTCTCGGAACGAGCAGTACTTC
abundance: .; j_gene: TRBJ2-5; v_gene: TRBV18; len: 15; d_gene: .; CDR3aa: CASSAIGQFQETQYF; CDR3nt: TGTGCCAGCTCAGCCATCGGACAGTTCCAAGAGACCCAGTACTTC
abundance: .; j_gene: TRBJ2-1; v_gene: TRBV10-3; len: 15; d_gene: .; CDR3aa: CAISTDLSSYNEQFF; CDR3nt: TGTGCCATCAGCACAGACCTGAGCTCCTACAATGAGCAGTTCTTC
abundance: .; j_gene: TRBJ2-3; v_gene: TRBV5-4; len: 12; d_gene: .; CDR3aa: CASSRTEDTQYF; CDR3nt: TGTGCCAGCAGCCGAACCGAGGATACGCAGTATTTT
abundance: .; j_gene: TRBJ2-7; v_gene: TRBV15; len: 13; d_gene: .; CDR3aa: CATSRDWQAQQYF; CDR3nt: TGTGCCACCAGCAGAGACTGGCAGGCTCAGCAGTACTTC
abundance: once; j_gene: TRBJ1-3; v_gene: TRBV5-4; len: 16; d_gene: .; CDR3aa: CASSLGRGYSGNTIYF; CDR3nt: TGTGCCAGCAGCTTGGGCAGGGGCTACTCTGGAAACACCATATATTTT
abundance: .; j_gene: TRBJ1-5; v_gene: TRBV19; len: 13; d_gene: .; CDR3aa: CASLTGPGQPQHF; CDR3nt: TGTGCCAGTCTGACTGGTCCGGGGCAGCCCCAGCATTTT
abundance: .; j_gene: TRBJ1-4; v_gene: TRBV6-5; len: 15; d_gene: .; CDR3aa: CASSYRGLGYEKLFF; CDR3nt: TGTGCCAGCAGTTACCGGGGTCTGGGGTATGAAAAACTGTTTTTT
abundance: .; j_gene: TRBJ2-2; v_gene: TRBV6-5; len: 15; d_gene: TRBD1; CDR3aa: CASNRGGLNTGELFF; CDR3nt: TGTGCCAGCAATAGAGGGGGCCTGAACACCGGGGAGCTGTTTTTT
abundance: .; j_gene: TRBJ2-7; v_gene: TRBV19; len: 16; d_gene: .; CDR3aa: CASSPSKGQGSYEQYF; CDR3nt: TGTGCCAGTAGTCCCTCCAAAGGGCAGGGCTCCTACGAGCAGTACTTC